This is a list of T cell receptor beta chains from one sample in a study of OX40 agonist ivuxolimab in advanced cancers. The data were produced by immunoSEQ multiplex PCR, yet TCRdb's version contains in-frame clones alone and is incomplete. This sample has some 80,000 clones, with around nine tenths found just once. This specimen consisted of CD4+ or CD8+ T cells sorted from blood, obtained in a trial of the OX40 agonist ivuxolimab. The receptors come from an adult with an advanced solid tumor such as melanoma, head and neck, liver or kidney cancer. The CDR3 runs from the conserved cysteine through the conserved F or W. D genes are given only for firm matches. The size entry is marked missing in some rows and otherwise reads once, few, many or a size class.

clone size	D gene	V gene	J gene	CDR3 protein	CDR3 DNA
-	TRBD1	TRBV7-2	TRBJ2-7	CASSFGQGPYEQYF	TGTGCCAGCAGCTTCGGACAGGGACCCTACGAGCAGTACTTC
-	-	TRBV6-5	TRBJ1-2	CASSYMGRSGGYTF	TGTGCCAGCAGTTACATGGGACGCTCAGGAGGCTACACCTTC
few	TRBD1	TRBV7-9	TRBJ1-1	CASSTGQGQLVTEAFF	TGTGCCAGCAGCACAGGACAGGGGCAGTTAGTCACTGAAGCTTTCTTT
-	TRBD2	TRBV7-2	TRBJ2-7	CASGPGGGRSADEQYF	TGTGCCAGCGGTCCGGGAGGCGGGAGGTCGGCGGACGAGCAGTACTTC
-	TRBD1	TRBV27	TRBJ2-7	CASRRDRGSYEQYF	TGTGCCAGCAGACGGGACAGGGGCTCCTACGAGCAGTACTTC
-	TRBD2	TRBV27	TRBJ2-3	CASSFLAGGGTDTQYF	TGTGCCAGCAGTTTCCTAGCGGGAGGCGGCACAGATACGCAGTATTTT
-	-	TRBV5-1	TRBJ2-5	CASSLGAGRQETQYF	TGCGCCAGCAGCTTGGGGGCAGGGAGGCAAGAGACCCAGTACTTC
-	TRBD2	TRBV27	TRBJ2-1	CASSYSGGANEQFF	TGTGCCAGCAGTTATAGCGGGGGTGCAAATGAGCAGTTCTTC
-	-	TRBV5-1	TRBJ2-7	CASSPGGLHEQYF	TGCGCCAGCAGCCCTGGGGGCCTGCACGAGCAGTACTTC
-	-	TRBV11-2	TRBJ2-7	CASSLLIYEQYF	TGTGCCAGCAGCCTACTTATCTACGAGCAGTACTTC
-	-	TRBV10-3	TRBJ2-3	CAISFGGADTQYF	TGTGCCATCAGTTTTGGAGGAGCTGATACGCAGTATTTT
-	-	TRBV7-9	TRBJ1-5	CASSSVASLEPQHF	TGTGCCAGCAGCTCAGTAGCATCATTGGAGCCCCAGCATTTT
-	-	TRBV6-1	TRBJ1-2	CASSSQNGYGYTF	TGTGCCAGCAGTTCTCAAAACGGGTATGGCTACACCTTC
-	-	TRBV9	TRBJ2-3	CASSEGGWTDTQYF	TGTGCCAGCAGCGAGGGGGGCTGGACAGATACGCAGTATTTT
few	-	TRBV7-2	TRBJ2-3	CASSLRLEGAGDTQYF	TGTGCCAGCAGCTTGCGTCTTGAGGGAGCGGGAGATACGCAGTATTTT
-	TRBD1	TRBV27	TRBJ2-3	CASRSGTGWASTDTQYF	TGTGCCAGCAGATCCGGGACAGGGTGGGCTAGCACAGATACGCAGTATTTT
-	TRBD2	TRBV9	TRBJ2-1	CASSLIAGVGYNEQFF	TGTGCCAGCAGCTTGATAGCGGGAGTCGGGTACAATGAGCAGTTCTTC
-	TRBD2	TRBV4-3	TRBJ2-2	CASTLAGAGTGELFF	TGCGCCAGCACCCTAGCGGGAGCGGGCACCGGGGAGCTGTTTTTT
-	TRBD1	TRBV6-5	TRBJ2-1	CASSPDRSSYNEQFF	TGTGCCAGCAGTCCGGACAGGAGCTCCTACAATGAGCAGTTCTTC
-	-	TRBV27	TRBJ2-1	CASSLRETEQFF	TGTGCCAGCAGTCTCAGGGAGACTGAGCAGTTCTTC
-	-	TRBV19	TRBJ2-7	CASSIDSVGLGKIYEQYF	TGTGCCAGTAGTATAGACAGTGTGGGTCTAGGAAAAATCTACGAGCAGTACTTC
-	TRBD1	TRBV7-9	TRBJ2-7	CASSSQPGTGGYEQYF	TGTGCCAGCAGCTCTCAACCCGGGACAGGGGGCTACGAGCAGTACTTC
-	TRBD2	TRBV18	TRBJ2-1	CASSPVAGDSYNEQFF	TGTGCCAGCTCACCAGTCGCGGGGGACTCCTACAATGAGCAGTTCTTC
-	-	TRBV7-6	TRBJ1-6	CASSPLQGHNSPLHF	TGTGCCAGCAGCCCTCTCCAGGGACATAATTCACCCCTCCACTTT
-	TRBD1	TRBV7-9	TRBJ2-7	CASSFQTGVEQYF	TGTGCCAGCAGCTTTCAGACAGGGGTCGAGCAGTACTTC
few	-	TRBV19	TRBJ2-3	CASSAGRTDTQYF	TGTGCCAGTAGTGCGGGGCGGACAGATACGCAGTATTTT
once	-	TRBV30	TRBJ1-3	CAWSPGTIGNTIYF	TGTGCCTGGTCCCCGGGGACGATTGGAAACACCATATATTTT
-	-	TRBV5-6	TRBJ2-7	CASSTAGNEQYF	TGTGCCAGCAGCACGGCGGGGAACGAGCAGTACTTC
-	-	TRBV7-2	TRBJ2-5	CASSQQVNRGETQYF	TGTGCCAGCAGTCAACAAGTAAACCGTGGGGAGACCCAGTACTTC
-	-	TRBV30	TRBJ1-2	CAWSRAGGTYYGYTF	TGTGCCTGGAGTCGTGCGGGCGGAACCTACTATGGCTACACCTTC
-	-	TRBV6-5	TRBJ2-2	CASSKGQLNTGELFF	TGTGCCAGCAGCAAGGGACAACTGAACACCGGGGAGCTGTTTTTT
once	TRBD1	TRBV29-1	TRBJ2-7	CSVVQGQASYEQYF	TGCAGCGTTGTTCAAGGACAGGCGTCCTACGAGCAGTACTTC
few	TRBD1	TRBV19	TRBJ2-1	CASSRQGANEQFF	TGTGCCAGTAGTCGACAGGGGGCCAATGAGCAGTTCTTC
-	-	TRBV19	TRBJ2-7	CASSRRPTGTYEQYF	TGTGCCAGTAGTAGACGACCGACAGGTACCTACGAGCAGTACTTC
-	-	TRBV2	TRBJ1-5	CASSSEQNQPQHF	TGTGCCAGCAGTTCGGAACAAAATCAGCCCCAGCATTTT
-	-	TRBV7-8	TRBJ1-4	CASSLDGHHGTNEKLFF	TGTGCCAGCAGCTTAGACGGTCATCACGGCACTAATGAAAAACTGTTTTTT
-	TRBD1	TRBV7-2	TRBJ1-2	CASSPTGSNYGYTF	TGTGCCAGCAGCCCGACAGGGTCCAACTATGGCTACACCTTC
-	-	TRBV6-5	TRBJ1-5	CASSYDRNQPQHF	TGTGCCAGCAGTTACGACCGAAATCAGCCCCAGCATTTT
-	TRBD1	TRBV29-1	TRBJ1-1	CSAVGQLNTEAFF	TGCAGCGCAGTGGGACAGCTGAACACTGAAGCTTTCTTT
-	-	TRBV7-2	TRBJ2-1	CASSLPSYNEQFF	TGTGCCAGCAGCTTACCTAGCTACAATGAGCAGTTCTTC
-	TRBD2	TRBV7-9	TRBJ2-5	CASSAAGTSAQETQYF	TGTGCCAGCAGCGCAGCCGGGACTAGCGCCCAAGAGACCCAGTACTTC
-	-	TRBV5-5	TRBJ2-3	CASSPGAVPDTQYF	TGTGCCAGCAGCCCGGGAGCTGTTCCAGATACGCAGTATTTT
few	TRBD2	TRBV7-8	TRBJ2-1	CASSLRRLAVVPDEQFF	TGTGCCAGCAGCTTACGCCGACTAGCGGTTGTACCCGATGAGCAGTTCTTC
-	-	TRBV19	TRBJ2-1	CASSRSGSALYNEQFF	TGTGCCAGTAGTAGGTCGGGTTCAGCGTTATACAATGAGCAGTTCTTC
few	TRBD1	TRBV19	TRBJ1-4	CASSSLQGIRVEKLFF	TGTGCCAGTAGTTCCCTACAGGGGATTCGGGTTGAAAAACTGTTTTTT
-	-	TRBV12-5	TRBJ2-1	CASGLVAEQFF	TGTGCTAGTGGTTTGGTGGCTGAGCAGTTCTTC
-	-	TRBV28	TRBJ1-1	CASSLSVRPLAFF	TGTGCCAGCAGTTTAAGCGTTAGGCCGTTAGCTTTCTTT
-	-	TRBV12-5	TRBJ2-3	CASGPPGMADTQYF	TGTGCTAGTGGTCCCCCGGGTATGGCAGATACGCAGTATTTT